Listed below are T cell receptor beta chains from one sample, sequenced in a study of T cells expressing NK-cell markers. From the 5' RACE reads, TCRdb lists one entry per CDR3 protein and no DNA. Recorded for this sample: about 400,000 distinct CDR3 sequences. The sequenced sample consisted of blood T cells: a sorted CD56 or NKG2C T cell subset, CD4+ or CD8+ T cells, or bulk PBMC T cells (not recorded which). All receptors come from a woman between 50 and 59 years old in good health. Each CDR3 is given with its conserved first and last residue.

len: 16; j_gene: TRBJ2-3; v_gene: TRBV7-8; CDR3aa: CASSLEASGMGDTQYF
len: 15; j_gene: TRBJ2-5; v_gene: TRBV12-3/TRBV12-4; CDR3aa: CASSFFGGTVLTQYF
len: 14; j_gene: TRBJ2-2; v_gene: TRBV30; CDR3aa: CAWNRGLETGELFF
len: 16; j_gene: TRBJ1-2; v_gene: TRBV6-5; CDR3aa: CASSYSSSWGRDGYTF
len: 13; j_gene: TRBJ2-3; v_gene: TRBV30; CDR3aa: CAWSWSSTDTQYF
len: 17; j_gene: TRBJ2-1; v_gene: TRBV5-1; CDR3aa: CASSLGGRASTYNEQFF
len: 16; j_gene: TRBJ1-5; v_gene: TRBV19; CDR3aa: CASSMRAGRNAQPQHF
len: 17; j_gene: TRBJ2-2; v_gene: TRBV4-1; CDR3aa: CASSQVGSGGYTGELFF
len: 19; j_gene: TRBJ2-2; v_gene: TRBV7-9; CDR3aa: CASSLGRGSAEPNTGELFF
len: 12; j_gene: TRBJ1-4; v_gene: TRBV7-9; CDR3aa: CASRRTNEKLFF
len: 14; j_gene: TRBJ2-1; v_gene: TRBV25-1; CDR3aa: CASGPGTSGIEQFF
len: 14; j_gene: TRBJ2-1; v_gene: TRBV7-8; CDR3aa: CASSLVLFRNEQFF
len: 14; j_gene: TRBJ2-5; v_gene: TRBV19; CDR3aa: CASSIDRRRETQYF
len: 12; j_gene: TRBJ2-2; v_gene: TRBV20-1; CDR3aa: CSVAGRTGELFF
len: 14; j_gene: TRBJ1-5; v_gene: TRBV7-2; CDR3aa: CASSPGTGLWPQHF
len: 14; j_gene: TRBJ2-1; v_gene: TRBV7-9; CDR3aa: CASSPFTVRNEQFF
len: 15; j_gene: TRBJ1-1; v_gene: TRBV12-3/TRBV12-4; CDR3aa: CASRGPGRRNTEAFF
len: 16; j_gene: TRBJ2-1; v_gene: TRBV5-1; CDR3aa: CASSLGSSGPYNEQFF
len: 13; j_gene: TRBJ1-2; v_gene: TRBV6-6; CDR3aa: CASSLDHRGQNTF
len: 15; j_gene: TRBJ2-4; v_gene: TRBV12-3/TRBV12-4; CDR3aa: CASSLASRIQGIQYF
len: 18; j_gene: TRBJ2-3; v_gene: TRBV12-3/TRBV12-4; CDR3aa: CASSLRAMVAGITDTQYF
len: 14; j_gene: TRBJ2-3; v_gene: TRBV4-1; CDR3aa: CASSQDPVAGTQYF
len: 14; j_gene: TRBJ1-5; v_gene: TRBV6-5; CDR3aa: CASSYLSPYQPQHF
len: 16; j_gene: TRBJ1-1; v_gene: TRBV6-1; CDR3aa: CASSNRDPGSRYEAFF
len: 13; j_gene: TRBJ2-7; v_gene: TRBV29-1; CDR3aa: CSVQIGADYEQYF
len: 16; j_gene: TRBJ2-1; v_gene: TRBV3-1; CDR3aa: CASSQGDVSSYNEQFF
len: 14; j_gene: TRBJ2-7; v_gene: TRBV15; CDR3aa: CATGRGGLSYEQYF
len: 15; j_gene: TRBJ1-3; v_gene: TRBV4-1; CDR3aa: CASSQKTASGNTIYF
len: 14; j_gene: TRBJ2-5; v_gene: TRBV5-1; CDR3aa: CASRRSGTAETQYF
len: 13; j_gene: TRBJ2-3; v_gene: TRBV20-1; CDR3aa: CSARFNPTDTQYF
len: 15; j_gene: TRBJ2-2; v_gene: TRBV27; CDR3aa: CASTQWTSETGELFF
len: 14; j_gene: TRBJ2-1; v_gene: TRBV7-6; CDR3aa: CASSQPGQYNEQFF
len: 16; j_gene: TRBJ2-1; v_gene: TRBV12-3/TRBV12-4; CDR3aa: CASSLDGQSSYNEQFF
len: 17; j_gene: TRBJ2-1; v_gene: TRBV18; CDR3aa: CASSIPLAGGPLIEQFF
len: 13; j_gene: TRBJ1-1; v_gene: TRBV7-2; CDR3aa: CASSQGRPTEAFF
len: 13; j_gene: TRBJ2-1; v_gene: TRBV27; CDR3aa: CASSFPGLNEQFF
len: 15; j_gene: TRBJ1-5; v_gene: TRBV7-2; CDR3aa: CASSAPDRDDKPQHF
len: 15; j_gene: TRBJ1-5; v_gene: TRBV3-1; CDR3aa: CASSQDASTNQPQHF
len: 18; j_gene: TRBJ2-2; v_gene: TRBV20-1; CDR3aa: CSARVELARGSNTGELFF
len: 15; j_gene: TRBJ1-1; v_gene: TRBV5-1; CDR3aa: CASSLVQGMNTEAFF
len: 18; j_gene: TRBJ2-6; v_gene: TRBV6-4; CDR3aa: CASSDSGQGASGANVLTF
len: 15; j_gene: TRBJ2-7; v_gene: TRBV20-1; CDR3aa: CSARGPAGVDYEQYF
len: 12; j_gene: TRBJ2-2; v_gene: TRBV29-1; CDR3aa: CSVLRNTGELFF
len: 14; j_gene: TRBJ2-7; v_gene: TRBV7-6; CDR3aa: CASSLKGPSDEQYF
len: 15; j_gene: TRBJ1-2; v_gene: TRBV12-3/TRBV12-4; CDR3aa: CASRDKTGNNYGYTF
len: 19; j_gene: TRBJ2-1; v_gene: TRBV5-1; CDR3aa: CASSFDTGAVIALYNEQFF
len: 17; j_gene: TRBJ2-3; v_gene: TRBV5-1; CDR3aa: CASSLARTGGGTDTQYF
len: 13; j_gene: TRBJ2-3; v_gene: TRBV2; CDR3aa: CASTRGNTDTQYF
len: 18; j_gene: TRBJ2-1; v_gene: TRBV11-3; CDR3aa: CASSFPKGSSGSRNEQFF
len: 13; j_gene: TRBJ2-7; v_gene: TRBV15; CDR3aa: CATSLAGAYEQYF
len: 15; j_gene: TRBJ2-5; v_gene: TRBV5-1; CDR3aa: CASSPQDLYQETQYF
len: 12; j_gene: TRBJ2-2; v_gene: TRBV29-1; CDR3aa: CSDRVVTGELFF
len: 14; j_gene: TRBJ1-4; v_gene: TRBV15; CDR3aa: CATSPRDRDEKLFF
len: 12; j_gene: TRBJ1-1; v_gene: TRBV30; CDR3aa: CAGGGESTEAFF